The rows below give T cell receptor beta chains drawn from one sample of a study of blood T cell repertoires in COVID-19. The assay was immunoSEQ multiplex PCR, and TCRdb's table has in-frame clones only and misses some. The data contain more than 350,000 clones, about 90% of them singletons. The sequenced material came from peripheral blood. The source is a young woman with COVID-19, enrolled during active disease. Each CDR3 is given with its conserved first and last residue.

j_gene: TRBJ1-1
v_gene: TRBV20-1
CDR3aa: CSASPEAFF

j_gene: TRBJ2-1
v_gene: TRBV9
CDR3aa: CASSVFTGENEQFF

j_gene: TRBJ2-7
v_gene: TRBV7-2
CDR3aa: CASSFASGSYEQYF

j_gene: TRBJ1-4
v_gene: TRBV5-4
CDR3aa: CASSPDRGEKLFF

j_gene: TRBJ2-6
v_gene: TRBV6-4
CDR3aa: CASSATGDGANVLTF

j_gene: TRBJ2-7
v_gene: TRBV19
CDR3aa: CASRCERRVNEQYF

j_gene: TRBJ2-7
v_gene: TRBV2
CDR3aa: CASSVETGAPLSYEQYF

j_gene: TRBJ2-7
v_gene: TRBV5-1
CDR3aa: CASSSPGSGSYEQYF

j_gene: TRBJ2-7
v_gene: TRBV7-9
CDR3aa: CASSPEIGLVYEQYF

j_gene: TRBJ2-1
v_gene: TRBV9
CDR3aa: CASSVGGGLANEQFF

j_gene: TRBJ2-1
v_gene: TRBV24-1
CDR3aa: CATSDEKSGGSYNEQFF